This TCR beta chain was obtained from a study of cytomegalovirus exposure and HLA in healthy donors. The study, taken as a whole, reports: It was confirmed in vitro that a few of the CMV-associated chains were specific for CMV antigens.

The CDR3 sequence is 14 residues long. Germline V gene data show CDR1 as SQVTM and CDR2 as ANQGSEA. After removal of 8 bases from V and 2 bases from J, the junction contained 10 bases not matched to a gene. Primers included in the PCR were 60 Vbeta and 13 Jbeta primers. Produced via immunoSEQ multiplex PCR; TCRdb's table is partial and in-frame only. The sample includes fewer than 100,000 clones, 60% to 80% of them seen just once. On this clone itself: The antigen is unknown.

Material for sequencing was PBMCs. The rearrangement links TRBV29-1 to TRBJ2-7; the match to TRBD1 covers 9 bases. This TCR came from a female donor in good health and CMV-seronegative. The CDR3 reads CSLTGQGDPYEQYF. DNA for the CDR3: TGCAGCCTTACGGGACAGGGCGACCCCTACGAGCAGTACTTC.